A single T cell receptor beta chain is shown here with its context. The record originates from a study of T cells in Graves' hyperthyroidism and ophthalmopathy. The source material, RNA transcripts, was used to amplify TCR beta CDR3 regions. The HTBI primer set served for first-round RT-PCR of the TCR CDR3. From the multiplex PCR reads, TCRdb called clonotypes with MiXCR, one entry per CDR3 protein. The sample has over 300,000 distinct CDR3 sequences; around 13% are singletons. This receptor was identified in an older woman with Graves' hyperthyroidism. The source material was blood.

The CDR3 coding sequence is TGTGCCAGCAGCCGGCCCGGAGGTTCCCAGACCCAGTACTTC. As protein: CASSRPGGSQTQYF. The chain uses TRBV2 and TRBJ2-5; tentatively, D is TRBD2 (5 bases). CDR3 size: 14 residues. Per germline, CDR1 SNHLY and CDR2 FYNNEI. The ends were cut back, 6 bases at V and 6 bases at J, with 17 bases in the middle. Looking up the rest from reference TRBV2 and TRBJ2-5 gives the full variable domain: EPEVTQTPSHQVTQMGQEVILRCVPISNHLYFYWYRQILGQKVEFLVSFYNNEISEKSEIFDDQFSVERPDGSNFTLKIRSTKLEDSAMYFCASSRPGGSQTQYFGPGTRLLVL.